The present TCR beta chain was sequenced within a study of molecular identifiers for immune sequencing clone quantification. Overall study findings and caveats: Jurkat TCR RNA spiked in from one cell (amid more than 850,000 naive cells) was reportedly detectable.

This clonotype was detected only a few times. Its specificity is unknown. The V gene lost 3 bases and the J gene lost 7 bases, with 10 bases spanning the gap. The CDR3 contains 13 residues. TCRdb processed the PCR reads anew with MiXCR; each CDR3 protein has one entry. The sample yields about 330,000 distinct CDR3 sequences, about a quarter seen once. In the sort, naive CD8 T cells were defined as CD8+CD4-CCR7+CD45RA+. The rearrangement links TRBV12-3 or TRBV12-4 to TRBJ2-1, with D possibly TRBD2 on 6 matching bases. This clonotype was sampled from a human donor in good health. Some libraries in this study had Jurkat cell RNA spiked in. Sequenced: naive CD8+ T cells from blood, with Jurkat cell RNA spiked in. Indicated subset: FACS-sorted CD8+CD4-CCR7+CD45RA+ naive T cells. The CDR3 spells CASSFGGMNEQFF. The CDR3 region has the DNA TGTGCCAGCAGTTTTGGGGGGATGAATGAGCAGTTCTTC.